These T cell receptor beta chains were read from a single sample in a study of blood T cell repertoires in COVID-19. The method was immunoSEQ multiplex PCR; TCRdb's version includes in-frame clones alone and lacks a portion of them. The sample holds under 250,000 clones, more than 75% seen once. Material for sequencing was peripheral blood. These receptors were obtained from a woman aged 40 to 55 with COVID-19, enrolled during active disease. Each CDR3 is given with its conserved first and last residue. Fields, in order: CDR3 DNA, CDR3 protein, clone size, D gene, V gene, J gene. D genes are given only for firm matches. Size values are once, few and many counts, or a class for expanded clones, and some rows have none.

CDR3nt: TGTGCCAGCAGCTTAGCGGGACAGGGGGCCCTTTACTCCTACGAGCAGTACTTC; CDR3aa: CASSLAGQGALYSYEQYF; abundance: -; d_gene: TRBD1; v_gene: TRBV7-8; j_gene: TRBJ2-7
CDR3nt: TGTGCCATCAGTGAGGTGGGGACAGGTCAAAATGGTTTCTTT; CDR3aa: CAISEVGTGQNGFF; abundance: -; d_gene: TRBD1; v_gene: TRBV10-3; j_gene: TRBJ1-1
CDR3nt: TGCGCCAGCGTCGGGAGGGCTTCACACCTCCTCCACTTT; CDR3aa: CASVGRASHLLHF; abundance: -; d_gene: -; v_gene: TRBV23-1; j_gene: TRBJ1-6
CDR3nt: TGTGCCAGCAGCGCCTGGACAGAGAACACTGAAGCTTTCTTT; CDR3aa: CASSAWTENTEAFF; abundance: -; d_gene: -; v_gene: TRBV7-9; j_gene: TRBJ1-1
CDR3nt: TGTGCCTGGAGTGTACTAGCAAAAGGGAGAACAGATACGCAGTATTTT; CDR3aa: CAWSVLAKGRTDTQYF; abundance: -; d_gene: -; v_gene: TRBV30; j_gene: TRBJ2-3
CDR3nt: TGTGCCACCGCGGGGGGGGGAACAGATACGCAGTATTTT; CDR3aa: CATAGGGTDTQYF; abundance: -; d_gene: TRBD2; v_gene: TRBV12-3/TRBV12-4; j_gene: TRBJ2-3
CDR3nt: TGTGCCAGTAGTTGGGCAGATTATCAGCCCCAGCATTTT; CDR3aa: CASSWADYQPQHF; abundance: few; d_gene: -; v_gene: TRBV19; j_gene: TRBJ1-5
CDR3nt: TGTGCCAGCACCCGACAGTCGACGAACACTGAAGCTTTCTTT; CDR3aa: CASTRQSTNTEAFF; abundance: -; d_gene: -; v_gene: TRBV5-6; j_gene: TRBJ1-1
CDR3nt: TGTGCCAGTAGTACAGGGGGTCGGGAGCAGTACTTC; CDR3aa: CASSTGGREQYF; abundance: -; d_gene: TRBD1; v_gene: TRBV19; j_gene: TRBJ2-7
CDR3nt: TGTGCCAGTAGTATCGGCCGGAGGGTCGGCGGCTACACCTTC; CDR3aa: CASSIGRRVGGYTF; abundance: -; d_gene: -; v_gene: TRBV19; j_gene: TRBJ1-2
CDR3nt: TGTGCCAGCAGTGATTCCCCCGGGAATTCACCCCTCCACTTT; CDR3aa: CASSDSPGNSPLHF; abundance: many; d_gene: -; v_gene: TRBV6-4; j_gene: TRBJ1-6
CDR3nt: TGTGCCAGCAGCCAGACAGGACATCAGCCCCAGCATTTT; CDR3aa: CASSQTGHQPQHF; abundance: -; d_gene: -; v_gene: TRBV7-8; j_gene: TRBJ1-5
CDR3nt: TGTGCCAGCAGCTTGGCCCGGGGTAAGGGCACTGAAGCTTTCTTT; CDR3aa: CASSLARGKGTEAFF; abundance: -; d_gene: -; v_gene: TRBV5-6; j_gene: TRBJ1-1
CDR3nt: TGTGCCAGCTCCCGGGTCTTTGCCATCTACGAGCAGTACTTC; CDR3aa: CASSRVFAIYEQYF; abundance: -; d_gene: -; v_gene: TRBV27; j_gene: TRBJ2-7
CDR3nt: TGTGCCAGCAGTCTAGGCTACACCGGGGAGCTGTTTTTT; CDR3aa: CASSLGYTGELFF; abundance: -; d_gene: -; v_gene: TRBV7-3; j_gene: TRBJ2-2
CDR3nt: TGTGCCAGCAGCTTAGCGCTGAGTTCCGCCTACGAGCAGTACTTC; CDR3aa: CASSLALSSAYEQYF; abundance: -; d_gene: -; v_gene: TRBV7-7; j_gene: TRBJ2-7
CDR3nt: TGTGCCAGCAGTTCCCTACAGGGAAGCAATCAGCCCCAGCATTTT; CDR3aa: CASSSLQGSNQPQHF; abundance: -; d_gene: -; v_gene: TRBV28; j_gene: TRBJ1-5
CDR3nt: TGTGCCAGCAGCCAAACAGGGACAGGGGGCTGGTCGGATTCACCCCTCCACTTT; CDR3aa: CASSQTGTGGWSDSPLHF; abundance: -; d_gene: TRBD1; v_gene: TRBV28; j_gene: TRBJ1-6
CDR3nt: TGTGCCAGCAGCCAAGATAGTTTGGCTAGCGGCTCCTACAATGAGCAGTTCTTC; CDR3aa: CASSQDSLASGSYNEQFF; abundance: -; d_gene: TRBD2; v_gene: TRBV3-1/TRBV3-2; j_gene: TRBJ2-1
CDR3nt: TGTGCCAGCAGCAAAGCATTAGCCAGGGGCTCCTACAATGAGCAGTTCTTC; CDR3aa: CASSKALARGSYNEQFF; abundance: -; d_gene: -; v_gene: TRBV21-1; j_gene: TRBJ2-1
CDR3nt: TGTGCCAGCCAGGGGACAGCCAACACTGAAGCTTTCTTT; CDR3aa: CASQGTANTEAFF; abundance: -; d_gene: TRBD1; v_gene: TRBV12-3/TRBV12-4; j_gene: TRBJ1-1
CDR3nt: TGCGCCAGCTCTCGGACTAGCGGGAGTACAGATACGCAGTATTTT; CDR3aa: CASSRTSGSTDTQYF; abundance: -; d_gene: TRBD2; v_gene: TRBV10-1; j_gene: TRBJ2-3
CDR3nt: TGTGCCAGCAGCCCGGACAGGGGAGGCGAGCAGTACTTC; CDR3aa: CASSPDRGGEQYF; abundance: -; d_gene: TRBD1; v_gene: TRBV11-3; j_gene: TRBJ2-7
CDR3nt: TGTGCCAGCAGTTACGTTACAGGGGGCGTCACTGAAGCTTTCTTT; CDR3aa: CASSYVTGGVTEAFF; abundance: -; d_gene: TRBD1; v_gene: TRBV6-5; j_gene: TRBJ1-1
CDR3nt: TGTGCCAGCAGCTTAGCGCGGCAGCGAAATGAAAAACTGTTTTTT; CDR3aa: CASSLARQRNEKLFF; abundance: -; d_gene: -; v_gene: TRBV7-9; j_gene: TRBJ1-4
CDR3nt: TGTGCCAGCAGCTTGGGACAGGCCCAAGAGACCCAGTACTTC; CDR3aa: CASSLGQAQETQYF; abundance: -; d_gene: -; v_gene: TRBV5-4; j_gene: TRBJ2-5
CDR3nt: TGTGCCAGCGTTCCGGGACAGGGGGATGTGGATACGCAGTATTTT; CDR3aa: CASVPGQGDVDTQYF; abundance: -; d_gene: TRBD1; v_gene: TRBV6-5; j_gene: TRBJ2-3
CDR3nt: TGTGCCAGCAGCTTCTGGGAGGACCAGCCCCAGCATTTT; CDR3aa: CASSFWEDQPQHF; abundance: -; d_gene: -; v_gene: TRBV7-8; j_gene: TRBJ1-5
CDR3nt: TGTGCCAGCACCCAGACAGGCAGGAATGAAAAACTGTTTTTT; CDR3aa: CASTQTGRNEKLFF; abundance: -; d_gene: -; v_gene: TRBV25-1; j_gene: TRBJ1-4
CDR3nt: TGTGCCAGCAGTTGGGGGGAGAATCAGCCCCAGCATTTT; CDR3aa: CASSWGENQPQHF; abundance: -; d_gene: -; v_gene: TRBV6-2/TRBV6-3; j_gene: TRBJ1-5
CDR3nt: TGTGCCAGCAGCAAGGGGACAGGGCTCACAGATACGCAGTATTTT; CDR3aa: CASSKGTGLTDTQYF; abundance: -; d_gene: TRBD1; v_gene: TRBV7-6; j_gene: TRBJ2-3
CDR3nt: TGTGCCAGCAGCCAAGACGCGGGCAGCGAGCAGTACTTC; CDR3aa: CASSQDAGSEQYF; abundance: -; d_gene: -; v_gene: TRBV3-1/TRBV3-2; j_gene: TRBJ2-7
CDR3nt: TGTGCCAGCAGTCGGCGGTCTGACTCCTACGAGCAGTACTTC; CDR3aa: CASSRRSDSYEQYF; abundance: few; d_gene: -; v_gene: TRBV11-2; j_gene: TRBJ2-7
CDR3nt: TGTGCCACCAGCAGAGGGGTAGTTGCAGGGTCGAGCAATCAGCCCCAGCATTTT; CDR3aa: CATSRGVVAGSSNQPQHF; abundance: -; d_gene: -; v_gene: TRBV15; j_gene: TRBJ1-5
CDR3nt: TGCAGCGTGAGGACAGGGGACAATCAGCCCCAGCATTTT; CDR3aa: CSVRTGDNQPQHF; abundance: -; d_gene: TRBD1; v_gene: TRBV29-1; j_gene: TRBJ1-5
CDR3nt: TGTGCCAGCAGTTACTCCCGGACAGGGCACAACTATGGCTACACCTTC; CDR3aa: CASSYSRTGHNYGYTF; abundance: -; d_gene: TRBD1; v_gene: TRBV6-5; j_gene: TRBJ1-2
CDR3nt: TGTGCCAGCAGCGTAGAGGCAGGTGGCAATCAGCCCCAGCATTTT; CDR3aa: CASSVEAGGNQPQHF; abundance: -; d_gene: -; v_gene: TRBV9; j_gene: TRBJ1-5
CDR3nt: TGTGCCAGCAGCCCCCGACTAGCGGGGGCGTACAATGAGCAGTTCTTC; CDR3aa: CASSPRLAGAYNEQFF; abundance: -; d_gene: TRBD2; v_gene: TRBV9; j_gene: TRBJ2-1
CDR3nt: TGTGCCAGCAGCAAGAGGGCAGCTAGGTTGTCCGCGACATTCTACGAGCAGTACTTC; CDR3aa: CASSKRAARLSATFYEQYF; abundance: -; d_gene: -; v_gene: TRBV2; j_gene: TRBJ2-7
CDR3nt: TGCAGCGTTCGGACAGACTTAAACTATGGCTACACCTTC; CDR3aa: CSVRTDLNYGYTF; abundance: -; d_gene: -; v_gene: TRBV29-1; j_gene: TRBJ1-2
CDR3nt: TGTGCCAGCGGGAGGGAGCAGTTCTTC; CDR3aa: CASGREQFF; abundance: -; d_gene: TRBD2; v_gene: TRBV19; j_gene: TRBJ2-1
CDR3nt: TGCGCCAGCAGCCAAGATGATGGGACAGGGTCGTTCTATGGCTACACCTTC; CDR3aa: CASSQDDGTGSFYGYTF; abundance: once; d_gene: TRBD1; v_gene: TRBV4-1; j_gene: TRBJ1-2
CDR3nt: TGTGCCAGCAGCTCAGGGGGAGAGCAGTACTTC; CDR3aa: CASSSGGEQYF; abundance: -; d_gene: TRBD1; v_gene: TRBV5-6; j_gene: TRBJ2-7
CDR3nt: TGTGCCAGCAGCTTTTCGACGGGAGCTGAGCAGTTCTTC; CDR3aa: CASSFSTGAEQFF; abundance: few; d_gene: -; v_gene: TRBV11-3; j_gene: TRBJ2-1
CDR3nt: TGCGCCAGCAGCCAAGGGTCAATAGGTGGGAGAGATACGCAGTATTTT; CDR3aa: CASSQGSIGGRDTQYF; abundance: -; d_gene: -; v_gene: TRBV4-1; j_gene: TRBJ2-3
CDR3nt: TGTGCCAGCAGCTTGGCAGGGTTTAATTCACCCCTCCACTTT; CDR3aa: CASSLAGFNSPLHF; abundance: -; d_gene: -; v_gene: TRBV5-4; j_gene: TRBJ1-6
CDR3nt: TGTGCCAGCTCACCGGCAGCGATTAACACTGAAGCTTTCTTT; CDR3aa: CASSPAAINTEAFF; abundance: few; d_gene: -; v_gene: TRBV18; j_gene: TRBJ1-1
CDR3nt: TGTGCCAGCAGCCTAAGGAGGGAGGACGAAAAACTGTTTTTT; CDR3aa: CASSLRREDEKLFF; abundance: many; d_gene: -; v_gene: TRBV7-9; j_gene: TRBJ1-4
CDR3nt: TGTGCCAGCAGTCCCCCTCTACAGGGGGCGAACAATCAGCCCCAGCATTTT; CDR3aa: CASSPPLQGANNQPQHF; abundance: -; d_gene: TRBD1; v_gene: TRBV28; j_gene: TRBJ1-5
CDR3nt: TGTGCCAGCGGTACCGGGACAGGGAGAATTGGAGGCTACACCTTC; CDR3aa: CASGTGTGRIGGYTF; abundance: -; d_gene: TRBD1; v_gene: TRBV27; j_gene: TRBJ1-2
CDR3nt: TGTGCCAGCAGCCGACAGGGGAGAGGCGAGCAGTACTTC; CDR3aa: CASSRQGRGEQYF; abundance: -; d_gene: TRBD1; v_gene: TRBV5-8; j_gene: TRBJ2-7
CDR3nt: TGCGCCACCGCTCAACAGGTTCAAGAGACCCAGTACTTC; CDR3aa: CATAQQVQETQYF; abundance: -; d_gene: -; v_gene: TRBV5-1; j_gene: TRBJ2-5
CDR3nt: TGTGCCAGCAGCCCAACGTCAGGGAAAGGTCCCGGGGAGCTGTTTTTT; CDR3aa: CASSPTSGKGPGELFF; abundance: -; d_gene: -; v_gene: TRBV11-2; j_gene: TRBJ2-2
CDR3nt: TGTGCCAGCAAGAAGCGGCCCGGAAATACGCAGTATTTT; CDR3aa: CASKKRPGNTQYF; abundance: -; d_gene: -; v_gene: TRBV6-5; j_gene: TRBJ2-3